This T cell receptor (beta chain) stems from a study of blood T cell repertoires in COVID-19. Across the study: In each case, the material was cDNA or gDNA derived from T cells, B-cell-depleted T cells, or PBMCs.

As originally analysed: Amplifying reference gene primers gave estimates of nucleated cell counts. Generated by immunoSEQ multiplex PCR, the TCRdb table keeps only in-frame clones and is missing some. V and J calls and clone size are given by that table; D and trimming were obtained from the DNA. The top ten clones hold around 5% of a sample with roughly 120,000 clones, about 83% of them seen once. This clone has only one observation. Germline values: CDR1 LGHDT, CDR2 YNNKEL (reference sequence). The CDR3 spans 17 residues. V gave up 0 bases and J gave up 2 bases, with 14 bases separating them. The source is a human donor in a cohort sampled during active COVID-19. The specimen sequenced was peripheral blood. The gene calls are TRBV3-1 (or the pseudogene TRBV3-2) and TRBJ1-5, with D tentatively TRBD1 (5 bases). Here the CDR3 DNA reads TGTGCCAGCAGCCAAGATCTGGGACTTAGGGGCAATCAGCCCCAGCATTTT. Its translation: CASSQDLGLRGNQPQHF.